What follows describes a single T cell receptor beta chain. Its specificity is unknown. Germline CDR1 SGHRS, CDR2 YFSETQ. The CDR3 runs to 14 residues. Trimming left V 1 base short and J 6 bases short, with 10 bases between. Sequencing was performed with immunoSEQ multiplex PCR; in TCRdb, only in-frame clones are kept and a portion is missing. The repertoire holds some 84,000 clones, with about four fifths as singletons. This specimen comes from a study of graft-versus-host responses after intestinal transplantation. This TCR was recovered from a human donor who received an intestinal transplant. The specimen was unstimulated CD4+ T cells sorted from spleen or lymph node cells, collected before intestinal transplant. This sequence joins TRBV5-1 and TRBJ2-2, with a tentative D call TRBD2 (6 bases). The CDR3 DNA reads TGCGCCAGCAGCTTGCTAGGACTATCCGGGGAGCTGTTTTTT. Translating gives CASSLLGLSGELFF.